The clone carrying this TCR beta chain appeared a few times. Its antigen is undetermined. This entry belongs to a study of blood T cells in healthy people across ages. Regarding the study as a whole: No conclusive comparison of naive versus antigen-experienced cells was possible with unsorted PBMCs. CMV infection status of these donors was not known.

Trimming pared 8 bases from V and 6 bases from J, leaving 4 bases between. In germline, CDR1 is ENHRY, CDR2 SYGVKD. The CDR3 length is 9 residues. Combining a sample-barcoded 5' primer with a J-beta primer mix, a second PCR ran for roughly 6 to 12 cycles. TCRdb processed the 5' RACE reads anew with MiXCR; each CDR3 protein has one entry. The table records hundreds of thousands of distinct CDR3 sequences, under 45% of them present only once. The sample taken for sequencing was blood. The V gene is TRBV10-3, the J gene TRBJ1-1; D gene unclear. The origin of this receptor is a man aged 55 to 70 in good health. CDR3 sequence: CAISAEAFF. The CDR3 DNA reads TGTGCCATCTCCGCTGAAGCTTTCTTT.